This T cell receptor beta chain was identified in a study of beta chain features in type 1 diabetes. In the study overall: Sorted cells examined across all samples numbered roughly 99,000,000. Study-level points and caveats: Researchers reported that naive, central memory and Treg TCRB repertoires appeared more similar in patients than in healthy donors. Shorter templates might be favored by PCR, equally in patients and controls. In all four CD4+ subsets, TCRB CDR3 length was significantly, moderately reduced in type 1 diabetes.

Investigators reverse transcribed all isolated RNA, so they sequenced expressed TCRB transcripts. The repertoire was sequenced with immunoSEQ multiplex PCR; TCRdb's copy has only in-frame clones and lacks some. The repertoire holds about 640,000 clones, with about an eighth as singletons. As for this clone: The antigen is not known.

The CDR3 totals 14 residues. V was trimmed by 1 base and J by 8 bases, leaving 14 bases between them. From germline, CDR1 is MDHEN and CDR2 SYDVKM. V usage is TRBV28 and J usage is TRBJ1-2; a weak D match, TRBD1 (6 bases). The TCR sequence derives from a man younger than 45 with type 1 diabetes. Sequencing used naive CD4+ T cells from blood. CDR3 sequence reads: CASSLLTGSRGYTF. The CDR3 DNA sequence: TGTGCCAGCAGTTTATTGACAGGAAGTCGGGGCTACACCTTC.